The rows below give T cell receptor beta chains drawn from one sample of a study of T cell responses to AZD1222 COVID-19 vaccine. The repertoire was sequenced with immunoSEQ multiplex PCR; TCRdb's copy has only in-frame clones and lacks some. The sample consists of roughly 91,000 clones, 90% of them appearing once. The sample in question was peripheral blood, obtained on day 0 of AZD1222 vaccination. Receptors were obtained from an adult in good health. CDR3s include the opening cysteine and the closing phenylalanine or tryptophan. The order of the fields is clone size, J gene, V gene, CDR3 protein. The size of a clone is reported for some rows only, either as once, few or many, or as a class for expanded clones.

>-|TRBJ1-3|TRBV6-5
CASMQRTGSGNTIYF
>-|TRBJ2-7|TRBV27
CASSLSSPGIYEQYF
>few|TRBJ2-1|TRBV2
CASSERTGGINEQFF
>-|TRBJ2-7|TRBV10-2
CASSDYNEQYF
>-|TRBJ2-1|TRBV28
CASSQRKLAGDNEQFF
>-|TRBJ2-5|TRBV1
CTSSQATSGGACTTQYF
>-|TRBJ1-4|TRBV5-1
CASSFGQGGTNEKLFF
>-|TRBJ1-2|TRBV7-2
CASSLVRTGGYGYTF
>-|TRBJ1-1|TRBV13
CASSRRGGTEAFF
>-|TRBJ2-2|TRBV6-4
CASSDSWNTGELFF
>-|TRBJ2-1|TRBV10-3
CAISGDRASYNEQFF
>-|TRBJ2-2|TRBV27
CASSLWGGASGRQNTGELFF
>-|TRBJ2-1|TRBV5-1
CASSQRASGGDNEQFF
>-|TRBJ2-2|TRBV9
CASSVGSGVANTGELFF
>-|TRBJ2-1|TRBV7-9
CASSPNGYNEQFF
>-|TRBJ1-1|TRBV5-5
CASSLVSLSPTEAFF
>-|TRBJ1-2|TRBV7-2
CASSLEQGWGYTF
>-|TRBJ1-4|TRBV6-5
CASSYTPGEKLFF
>-|TRBJ2-1|TRBV3-1/TRBV3-2
CASSQGGAGFNEQFF
>-|TRBJ2-1|TRBV9
CASSVDLTGNEQFF
>-|TRBJ2-3|TRBV12-3/TRBV12-4
CASSRDRADTQYF
>once|TRBJ2-7|TRBV4-1
CASSLKAGGPTYEQYF
>-|TRBJ2-7|TRBV23-1
CASSRADSDPSPYEQYF
>-|TRBJ2-1|TRBV24-1
CATSGRENYNEQFF
>-|TRBJ1-1|TRBV6-5
CASTQTGNTEAFF
>-|TRBJ2-7|TRBV19
CASSPGRLYEQYF
>once|TRBJ1-6|TRBV4-1
CASSQQEVNSPLHF
>-|TRBJ1-2|TRBV5-6
CASSFRKTPYGYTF
>-|TRBJ1-1|TRBV3-1/TRBV3-2
CASSPGGLNTEAFF
>few|TRBJ1-2|TRBV9
CASSVDTGNGYGYTF
>few|TRBJ2-1|TRBV4-2
CASSQGPLFNEQFF
>-|TRBJ1-3|TRBV5-1
CASSLGDRVSGNTIYF
>-|TRBJ2-2|TRBV7-9
CASSFWTGEGGELFF
>-|TRBJ2-7|TRBV28
CASSTVGEQYF
>-|TRBJ2-7|TRBV5-4
CASSPGLGLREQYF
>once|TRBJ1-4|TRBV7-9
CASSPRGEKLFF
>few|TRBJ1-3|TRBV12-3/TRBV12-4
CASKQGSGNTIYF
>-|TRBJ1-1|TRBV6-6
CASTNPGRGTEAFF
>once|TRBJ1-5|TRBV3-1/TRBV3-2
CASSQGGPGRNQPQHF
>-|TRBJ2-7|TRBV28
CASRTELGKEQYF
>-|TRBJ1-4|TRBV18
CASSPGTGIEKLFF
>-|TRBJ2-1|TRBV27
CASSPTGGSYNEQFF
>-|TRBJ1-5|TRBV28
CASSDPGASPFNQPQHF
>-|TRBJ2-7|TRBV10-1
CASGRQGAYEQYF
>-|TRBJ2-2|TRBV7-3
CASSEQNLGELFF
>-|TRBJ2-1|TRBV10-3
CASQSGRDPDEQFF
>-|TRBJ1-3|TRBV6-5
CASSGNTIYF
>once|TRBJ1-5|TRBV28
CASTILGGLGDGNQPQHF
>-|TRBJ2-1|TRBV13
CASSSQGSSYNEQFF
>-|TRBJ2-1|TRBV30
CAWSSDVGPYNEQFF
>once|TRBJ2-5|TRBV23-1
CASSQSGPRGEQTQYF
>-|TRBJ1-1|TRBV4-1
CASSQNRDSSTRGF
>few|TRBJ1-3|TRBV3-1/TRBV3-2
CASSQDPGRPGNTIYF
>-|TRBJ1-1|TRBV10-3
CAIQGHSEAFF
>-|TRBJ1-1|TRBV3-1/TRBV3-2
CASSRGENTEAFF
>-|TRBJ2-7|TRBV3-1/TRBV3-2
CASSHTNLIQGYEQYF
>-|TRBJ1-2|TRBV14
CASSQDRGGNYGYTF
>-|TRBJ1-2|TRBV5-1
CASSFGQYGYTF